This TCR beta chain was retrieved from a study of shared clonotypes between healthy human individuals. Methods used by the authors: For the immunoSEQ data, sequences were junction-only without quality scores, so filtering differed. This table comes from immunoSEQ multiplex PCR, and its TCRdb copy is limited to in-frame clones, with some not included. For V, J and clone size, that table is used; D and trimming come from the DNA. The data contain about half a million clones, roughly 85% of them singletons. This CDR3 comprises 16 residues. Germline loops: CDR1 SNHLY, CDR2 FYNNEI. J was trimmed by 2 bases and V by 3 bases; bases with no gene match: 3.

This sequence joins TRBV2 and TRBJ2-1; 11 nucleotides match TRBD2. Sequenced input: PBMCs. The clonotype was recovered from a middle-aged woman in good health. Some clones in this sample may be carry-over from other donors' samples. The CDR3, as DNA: TGTGCCAGCAGTGACGCGGGACTAGCGGCCTACAATGAGCAGTTCTTC. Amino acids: CASSDAGLAAYNEQFF.